Below, 2 T cell receptor beta chains from the same sample are listed, as sequenced in a study of blood T cell repertoires in COVID-19. The data were produced by immunoSEQ multiplex PCR, yet TCRdb's version contains in-frame clones alone and is incomplete. In the table there are some 210,000 clones, 80% to 90% of which are singletons. The source material was PBMCs or T cells enriched from blood (not recorded which). The receptors here all came from a man aged 18 to 35 with acute COVID-19.

The chain uses TRBV19 and TRBJ2-5, with TRBD2 as a possible D gene (5 bases). V was pared by 5 bases and J by 5 bases, with 15 bases between. Germline-derived CDR1 and CDR2 are LNHDA and SQIVND (reference sequence). The CDR3 is 14 residues long. The CDR3 coding sequence is TGTGCCAGTAGTCCGGGTGGGTCGGGGGAGACCCAGTACTTC. Amino acids: CASSPGGSGETQYF.

This clone was counted a single time. The CDR3 region is CASTAGLAGEDTQYF. In DNA, the CDR3 is TGTGCCAGCACCGCGGGACTAGCGGGAGAGGATACGCAGTATTTT. The chain carries TRBV27 and TRBJ2-3; 14 bases are shared with TRBD2. V was clipped by 7 bases and J by 6 bases; unmatched bases: 6. Germline V gives CDR1 MNHEY, CDR2 SMNVEV (reference sequence). CDR3 size: 15 residues.